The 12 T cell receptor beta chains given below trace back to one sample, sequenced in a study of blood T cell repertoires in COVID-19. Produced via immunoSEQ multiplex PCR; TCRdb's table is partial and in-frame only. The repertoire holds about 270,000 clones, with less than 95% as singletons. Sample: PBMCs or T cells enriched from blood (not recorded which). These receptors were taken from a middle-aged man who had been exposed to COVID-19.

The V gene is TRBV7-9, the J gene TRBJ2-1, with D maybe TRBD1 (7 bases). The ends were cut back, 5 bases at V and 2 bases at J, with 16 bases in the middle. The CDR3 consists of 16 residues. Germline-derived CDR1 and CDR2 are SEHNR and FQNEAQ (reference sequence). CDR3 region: CASSALADRAYNEQFF. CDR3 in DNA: TGTGCCAGCAGCGCACTAGCCGACAGGGCCTACAATGAGCAGTTCTTC.

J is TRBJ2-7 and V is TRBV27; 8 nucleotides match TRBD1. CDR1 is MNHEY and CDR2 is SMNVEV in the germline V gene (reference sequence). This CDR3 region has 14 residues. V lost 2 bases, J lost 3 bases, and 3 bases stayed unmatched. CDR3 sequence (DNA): TGTGCCAGCAGTTTACAGGGGGCGAGCTACGAGCAGTACTTC. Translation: CASSLQGASYEQYF.

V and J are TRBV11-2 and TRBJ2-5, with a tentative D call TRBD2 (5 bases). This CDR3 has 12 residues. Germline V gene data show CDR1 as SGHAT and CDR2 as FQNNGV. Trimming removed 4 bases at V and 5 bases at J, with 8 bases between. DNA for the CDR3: TGTGCCAGCAGCTCCGAGGGCGAGACCCAGTACTTC. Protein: CASSSEGETQYF.

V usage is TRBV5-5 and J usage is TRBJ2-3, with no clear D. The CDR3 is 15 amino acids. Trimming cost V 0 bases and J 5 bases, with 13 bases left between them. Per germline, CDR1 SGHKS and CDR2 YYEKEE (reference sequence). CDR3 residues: CASSLATPPGDTQYF. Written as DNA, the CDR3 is TGTGCCAGCAGCTTGGCGACTCCGCCGGGAGATACGCAGTATTTT.

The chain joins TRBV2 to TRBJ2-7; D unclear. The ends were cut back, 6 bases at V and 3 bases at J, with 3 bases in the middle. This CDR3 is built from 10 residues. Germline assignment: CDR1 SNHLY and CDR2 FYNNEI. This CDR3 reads CASRYYEQYF. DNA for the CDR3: TGTGCCAGCAGATACTACGAGCAGTACTTC.

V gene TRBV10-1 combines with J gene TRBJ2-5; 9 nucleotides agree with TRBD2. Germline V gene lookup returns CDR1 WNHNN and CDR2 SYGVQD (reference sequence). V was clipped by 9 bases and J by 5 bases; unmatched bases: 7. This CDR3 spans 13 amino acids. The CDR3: CARDSGSGETQYF. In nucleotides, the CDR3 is TGCGCCAGGGATAGCGGGAGTGGTGAGACCCAGTACTTC.

CDR3 coding DNA: TGTGCCAGCAGCTTAGCGGCAGGGGGGTCCGATGGCTACACCTTC. Amino acid sequence: CASSLAAGGSDGYTF. This rearrangement joins TRBV7-9 to TRBJ1-2; 7 positions agree with TRBD1. Germline CDR1 and CDR2: SEHNR and FQNEAQ (reference sequence). The CDR3 length is 15 residues. The trim removed 0 bases at V and 6 bases at J, leaving 7 bases unmatched.

CDR3 in amino acids: CASSIERDPSNQPQHF. CDR3 DNA sequence: TGTGCCAGTAGTATAGAGCGGGACCCAAGCAATCAGCCCCAGCATTTT. The rearrangement uses TRBV19 and TRBJ1-5; tentative D call: TRBD1 (5 bases). Trimming removed 0 bases at V and 1 base at J, with 10 bases between. Germline CDR1 LNHDA, CDR2 SQIVND (reference sequence). This CDR3 is 16 amino acids long.

In DNA form, the CDR3 reads TGTGCCAGCAGTCGATACGGGGCCTACAATGAGCAGTTCTTC. Protein: CASSRYGAYNEQFF. V usage is TRBV27 and J usage is TRBJ2-1; TRBD2 is a possible D gene (5 bases). V was pared by 5 bases and J by 2 bases, with 10 bases between. In germline, CDR1 is MNHEY, CDR2 SMNVEV (reference sequence). The CDR3 consists of 14 residues.

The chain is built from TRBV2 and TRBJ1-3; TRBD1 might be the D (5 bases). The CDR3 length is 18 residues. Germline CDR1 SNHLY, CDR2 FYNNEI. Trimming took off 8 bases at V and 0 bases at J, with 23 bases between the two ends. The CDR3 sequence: CASSTSGITVFSGNTIYF. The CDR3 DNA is TGTGCCAGCTCAACATCAGGGATAACTGTTTTCTCTGGAAACACCATATATTTT.

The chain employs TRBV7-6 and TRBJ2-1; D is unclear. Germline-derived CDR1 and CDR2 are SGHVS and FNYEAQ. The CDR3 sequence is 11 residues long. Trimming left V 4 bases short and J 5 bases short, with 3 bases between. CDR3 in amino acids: CASSYNNEQFF. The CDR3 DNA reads TGTGCCAGCAGCTACAACAATGAGCAGTTCTTC.

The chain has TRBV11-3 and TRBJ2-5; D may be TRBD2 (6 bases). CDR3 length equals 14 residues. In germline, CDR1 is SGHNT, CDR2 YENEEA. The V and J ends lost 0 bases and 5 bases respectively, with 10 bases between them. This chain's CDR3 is CASSLDREVETQYF. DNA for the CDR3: TGTGCCAGCAGCTTAGACAGGGAGGTCGAGACCCAGTACTTC. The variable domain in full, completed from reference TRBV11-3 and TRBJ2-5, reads EAGVVQSPRYKIIEKKQPVAFWCNPISGHNTLYWYLQNLGQGPELLIRYENEEAVDDSQLPKDRFSAERLKGVDSTLKIQPAELGDSAVYLCASSLDREVETQYFGPGTRLLVL.